A selection of T cell receptor beta chains follows, all from one sample in a study of T cell clones after liver transplantation. TCRdb's table, derived via immunoSEQ multiplex PCR, lists solely in-frame clones and lacks some. The top ten hold roughly 5% of the sample, which has 5,000 to 7,000 clones, approximately 29% seen once. No antigens are known for them. The sequenced material came from CD4+ T cells from cultured PBMCs. The receptors stem from a human patient who received a liver transplant. Among the T cells, some may be from the graft donor. Both conserved end residues are part of each CDR3. A D gene is named only where the DNA matches it firmly. Expanded clones get a size class; other rows say once, few or many, or leave the size out.

d_gene: -; v_gene: TRBV6-5; abundance: -; j_gene: TRBJ2-1; CDR3aa: CASAPLAPIYNEQFF; CDR3nt: TGTGCCAGCGCCCCCCTAGCTCCAATTTACAATGAGCAGTTCTTC
d_gene: TRBD1; v_gene: TRBV14; abundance: -; j_gene: TRBJ1-1; CDR3aa: CASSQDFYTGTGVSEAFF; CDR3nt: TGTGCCAGCAGCCAAGATTTTTATACCGGGACAGGGGTTTCTGAAGCTTTCTTT
d_gene: -; v_gene: TRBV7-2; abundance: -; j_gene: TRBJ1-2; CDR3aa: CASSPDGNYGYTF; CDR3nt: TGTGCCAGCAGCCCCGATGGGAACTATGGCTACACCTTC
d_gene: TRBD1; v_gene: TRBV5-4; abundance: -; j_gene: TRBJ1-2; CDR3aa: CASSLGGASGGYTF; CDR3nt: TGTGCCAGCAGCTTAGGGGGCGCGAGTGGTGGCTACACCTTC
d_gene: -; v_gene: TRBV29-1; abundance: -; j_gene: TRBJ2-7; CDR3aa: CSVRASAGPYEQYF; CDR3nt: TGCAGCGTTCGGGCGTCGGCAGGGCCCTACGAGCAGTACTTC
d_gene: -; v_gene: TRBV5-1; abundance: few; j_gene: TRBJ2-7; CDR3aa: CASSWDIGSYEQYF; CDR3nt: TGCGCCAGCAGCTGGGACATCGGCTCCTACGAGCAGTACTTC
d_gene: -; v_gene: TRBV29-1; abundance: -; j_gene: TRBJ2-7; CDR3aa: CSGADRKGSYEQYF; CDR3nt: TGCAGCGGTGCCGACAGGAAGGGGTCCTACGAGCAGTACTTC
d_gene: TRBD2; v_gene: TRBV18; abundance: medium-sized; j_gene: TRBJ2-7; CDR3aa: CASSRLAGGPDNYYEQYF; CDR3nt: TGTGCCAGCTCACGTCTAGCGGGAGGGCCCGATAACTACTACGAGCAGTACTTC
d_gene: -; v_gene: TRBV30; abundance: -; j_gene: TRBJ2-7; CDR3aa: CAGSPPRLEPYEQYF; CDR3nt: TGTGCCGGGAGTCCCCCCCGACTTGAGCCTTACGAGCAGTACTTC
d_gene: TRBD2; v_gene: TRBV30; abundance: -; j_gene: TRBJ2-7; CDR3aa: CAWSPPGVAGPGDEQYF; CDR3nt: TGTGCCTGGAGTCCTCCGGGGGTAGCGGGCCCGGGGGACGAGCAGTACTTC
d_gene: -; v_gene: TRBV4-3; abundance: few; j_gene: TRBJ2-5; CDR3aa: CASSHRGAGQETQYF; CDR3nt: TGCGCCAGCAGCCATCGAGGCGCCGGGCAAGAGACCCAGTACTTC
d_gene: -; v_gene: TRBV28; abundance: -; j_gene: TRBJ2-7; CDR3aa: CASSSRTRYEQYF; CDR3nt: TGTGCCAGCAGTTCCCGGACTCGGTACGAGCAGTACTTC
d_gene: TRBD2; v_gene: TRBV28; abundance: medium-sized; j_gene: TRBJ2-2; CDR3aa: CASPPGLADPTSLTGELFF; CDR3nt: TGTGCCAGTCCCCCGGGACTAGCAGATCCTACCTCACTCACCGGGGAGCTGTTTTTT
d_gene: -; v_gene: TRBV28; abundance: -; j_gene: TRBJ1-5; CDR3aa: CASSPLGGGRNQPQHF; CDR3nt: TGTGCCAGCAGCCCATTAGGTGGGGGCCGCAATCAGCCCCAGCATTTT
d_gene: TRBD1; v_gene: TRBV7-6; abundance: -; j_gene: TRBJ2-5; CDR3aa: CASSTSGGRSETQYF; CDR3nt: TGTGCCAGCAGCACCTCAGGGGGCAGATCAGAGACCCAGTACTTC
d_gene: TRBD1; v_gene: TRBV19; abundance: -; j_gene: TRBJ2-5; CDR3aa: CASSSNRGETQYF; CDR3nt: TGTGCCAGTAGTAGTAACAGGGGAGAGACCCAGTACTTC
d_gene: -; v_gene: TRBV9; abundance: few; j_gene: TRBJ2-1; CDR3aa: CASSPGTLNEQFF; CDR3nt: TGTGCCAGCAGCCCGGGGACTCTCAATGAGCAGTTCTTC
d_gene: TRBD1; v_gene: TRBV4-1; abundance: few; j_gene: TRBJ1-1; CDR3aa: CASSPPRTGSRLNTEAFF; CDR3nt: TGCGCCAGCAGCCCTCCGCGGACAGGTAGTCGTCTCAACACTGAAGCTTTCTTT
d_gene: TRBD2; v_gene: TRBV5-1; abundance: few; j_gene: TRBJ2-5; CDR3aa: CASSLTSAQETQYF; CDR3nt: TGCGCCAGCAGCCTGACTAGCGCCCAAGAGACCCAGTACTTC